The T cell receptor (beta chain) under discussion was sequenced for a study of cytomegalovirus exposure and HLA in healthy donors. Comment on this clone: The antigen is unknown.

Both 60 Vbeta primers and 13 Jbeta primers went into the PCR. Clones were read by immunoSEQ multiplex PCR, and TCRdb kept only the in-frame ones, dropping some. The sample includes about 270,000 clones, about 66% of them seen just once. The CDR3 has 13 amino acids. V shed 8 bases and J 3 bases; nucleotides not matched to a gene: 6. Germline assignment: CDR1 MNHEY and CDR2 SVGAGI. The study, taken as a whole, reports: TCR beta V- and J-gene trimming, according to a later analysis, was linked to a missense DCLRE1C variant. In the analysis, some V segments, TRBV6-2 and TRBV6-3 included, were excluded as indistinguishable. Most CMV-associated TCR beta chains were later found to appear HLA-restricted.

The material sequenced was PBMCs. The chain carries TRBV6-5 and TRBJ2-7, with 8 bases that match TRBD1. This sequence was found in a female donor in good health and CMV-seronegative. The CDR3 loop is CASATGGSYEQYF. The CDR3 DNA reads TGTGCCAGCGCCACAGGGGGAAGCTACGAGCAGTACTTC.